Only one count was recorded for the clone carrying this TCR beta chain. Repertoires were generated with immunoSEQ multiplex PCR, while TCRdb's copy carries only in-frame clones and drops some. Among 40,000 to 55,000 clones listed, under 95% were seen once. This entry comes from a study of T cell changes during pregnancy in multiple sclerosis. Trimming stripped 2 bases from V and 4 bases from J, with 12 bases between. There are 14 residues in the CDR3. Per germline, CDR1 SQVTM and CDR2 ANQGSEA. This material consisted of CD8+ T cells from peripheral blood mononuclear cells, taken in the second trimester of pregnancy. The chain carries TRBV29-1 and TRBJ1-5, with unresolved D. This receptor was taken from a female donor with multiple sclerosis, enrolled in a pregnancy study. CDR3 region: CSVEWCPVNQPQHF. CDR3 nucleotides: TGCAGCGTTGAATGGTGTCCGGTAAATCAGCCCCAGCATTTT. The full variable domain, in which reference TRBV29-1 and TRBJ1-5 provide the parts outside the CDR3, is SAVISQKPSRDICQRGTSLTIQCQVDSQVTMMFWYRQQPGQSLTLIATANQGSEATYESGFVIDKFPISRPNLTFSTLTVSNMSPEDSSIYLCSVEWCPVNQPQHFGDGTRLSIL.